The rows below give T cell receptor beta chains drawn from one sample of a study of OX40 agonist ivuxolimab in advanced cancers. TCRdb's copy holds only in-frame clones and misses some; the assay was immunoSEQ multiplex PCR. This table has 20,000 to 25,000 clones, approximately 87% appearing once. Sequences were derived from CD4+ or CD8+ T cells sorted from blood, sampled in a trial of the OX40 agonist ivuxolimab. The receptor source for this set is an adult with an advanced solid tumor such as melanoma, head and neck, liver or kidney cancer. CDR3s include the opening cysteine and the closing phenylalanine or tryptophan. A D gene is named only where the DNA matches it firmly. Only part of the rows carry a size: once, few, many, or a class if the clone is expanded.

CDR3nt,CDR3aa,j_gene,d_gene,abundance,v_gene
TGTGCCAGCAGTTACCGGGGTAGTAGCAATCAGCCCCAGCATTTT,CASSYRGSSNQPQHF,TRBJ1-5,.,.,TRBV27
TGTGCCAGCAACCAAGGATCAACAGCTTACAATGAGCAGTTCTTC,CASNQGSTAYNEQFF,TRBJ2-1,.,.,TRBV27
TGTGCCAGCAGCTTAGGGACAGGGGAAGCCAAAAACATTCAGTACTTC,CASSLGTGEAKNIQYF,TRBJ2-4,TRBD1,.,TRBV7-9
TGTGCCAGCTCCGCTGAGACCCAGTACTTC,CASSAETQYF,TRBJ2-5,.,.,TRBV18
TGTGCCTGGAGGGGCCAAGGGAGCAATCAGCCCCAGCATTTT,CAWRGQGSNQPQHF,TRBJ1-5,.,.,TRBV30
TGTGCCAGCAGCTATGGGGGACTTCTACTGCAAGAGACCCAGTACTTC,CASSYGGLLLQETQYF,TRBJ2-5,.,.,TRBV11-2
TGTGCCAGCATGATGGCTGGGACCGCTAACTATGGCTACACCTTC,CASMMAGTANYGYTF,TRBJ1-2,.,.,TRBV5-4
TGTGCCAGCAGTACGGGGGCCAACGAGCAGTACTTC,CASSTGANEQYF,TRBJ2-7,.,medium-sized,TRBV2
TGTGCCAGTAGTATAGTTTTGGCCGGGGAGCTGTTTTTT,CASSIVLAGELFF,TRBJ2-2,.,.,TRBV19
TGTGCCAGCAGCGTAGACACCGGGGAGCTGTTTTTT,CASSVDTGELFF,TRBJ2-2,.,.,TRBV9
TGTGCCAGCAGCTTTGGGGAGGGGGAGCTGTTTTTT,CASSFGEGELFF,TRBJ2-2,.,once,TRBV5-6
TGCAGCGTTCCCCAGGGGGGGAACACTGAAGCTTTCTTT,CSVPQGGNTEAFF,TRBJ1-1,TRBD1,.,TRBV29-1
TGTGCCAGCAGCTCTAGCGGTACAGATACGCAGTATTTT,CASSSSGTDTQYF,TRBJ2-3,TRBD2,.,TRBV7-2
TGTGCCAGCAGTTACGGACAGGGAGTTTACGAGCAGTACTTC,CASSYGQGVYEQYF,TRBJ2-7,TRBD1,.,TRBV6-5
TGCGCCAGCAGCCAAGATGGTGGAAACACCATATATTTT,CASSQDGGNTIYF,TRBJ1-3,.,.,TRBV4-1
TGTGCCAGCTTGGGGACAGGGTTAGTGGAGCAGTTCTTC,CASLGTGLVEQFF,TRBJ2-1,TRBD1,.,TRBV7-9
TGTGCCAGCAGTTTGTCCCAGGGGGCGGATACGCAGTATTTT,CASSLSQGADTQYF,TRBJ2-3,TRBD1,.,TRBV28
TGTGCCAGCAGCTATTACCGACAGGCCGTTGGGGAAAAACTGTTTTTT,CASSYYRQAVGEKLFF,TRBJ1-4,.,.,TRBV5-6